The text below deals with one TCR beta chain. The antigen is undetermined. This entry belongs to a study of OX40 agonist ivuxolimab in advanced cancers. In the study overall: The study gave patients intravenous ivuxolimab at 0.01 to 10 mg/kg every 2 weeks. Dose-escalation subjects each had hepatocellular carcinoma, melanoma, renal cell or head and neck cancer. Earlier treatment with anti-PD-1, anti-PD-L1 or anti-CTLA-4 was permitted, and 30% to 40% had received some.

Findings and limits, study-wide: Compared with CD4+, CD8+ T cells on average had more expanded clones.

Libraries were prepared by immunoSEQ multiplex PCR; TCRdb keeps only in-frame clonotypes and omits some of them. This table has 100,000 or so clones, roughly 90% appearing once. The CDR3 is 16 amino acids. CDR1 and CDR2 (germline): SEHNR, FQNEAQ (reference sequence). V lost 7 bases and J lost 4; bases outside the gene matches: 9. Here the sequenced sample was CD4+ or CD8+ T cells sorted from blood, taken in a trial of the OX40 agonist ivuxolimab. The TCR was taken from an adult with an advanced solid tumor such as melanoma, head and neck, liver or kidney cancer. This rearrangement joins TRBV7-9 to TRBJ2-1, with TRBD2 matching over 11 bases. The chain's CDR3 is CASTTIIAGGYNEQFF. The CDR3 nucleotides are TGTGCCAGCACCACGATAATAGCGGGAGGGTACAATGAGCAGTTCTTC.